The present entry profiles one T cell receptor (beta chain) with its context. Its specificity is not known. V lost 4 bases and J 7 bases, leaving 11 bases between the germline ends. Germline assignment: CDR1 SEHNR and CDR2 FQNEAQ (reference sequence). CDR3 length: 12 residues. Sequencing was performed with immunoSEQ multiplex PCR; in TCRdb, only in-frame clones are kept and a portion is missing. This sample has 140,000 to 150,000 clones, with 93% found just once. The data are from a study of T cell responses to AZD1222 COVID-19 vaccine. Whole-study findings and limits: Reportedly, nearly half of unique spike TCRs recognized epitopes outside B.1.351/B.1.1.7 mutations. Clonal diversity was possibly underestimated, and the donors were mostly white British, with more females. Following two doses of AZD1222, Spike-specific TCR breadth and depth rose. Baseline serostatus was positive in only six AZD1222 recipients.

This TCR derives from an adult in good health. The source material was peripheral blood, sampled on day 0 of AZD1222 vaccination. The chain employs TRBV7-9 and TRBJ2-7; D is unclear. The CDR3 nucleotides read TGTGCCAGCAGCTCAGGTATTGGGGAGCAGTACTTC. Its protein is CASSSGIGEQYF. The variable domain in full, with the rest retrieved from reference TRBV7-9 and TRBJ2-7, is DTGVSQNPRHKITKRGQNVTFRCDPISEHNRLYWYRQTLGQGPEFLTYFQNEAQLEKSRLLSDRFSAERPKGSFSTLEIQRTEQGDSAMYLCASSSGIGEQYFGPGTRLTVT.